This TCR beta chain came from a study of T cell responses to AZD1222 COVID-19 vaccine. Study findings and constraints: The donors showed a predominance of white British ancestry and of females, with possible underestimation of clonal diversity. Receipt of two AZD1222 doses was followed by a rise in Spike-specific TCR breadth and depth.

Clones were sequenced by immunoSEQ multiplex PCR, and TCRdb holds only the in-frame ones, with some missing. The profile shows some 86,000 clones, about nine tenths of them singletons. To note about this clone: As yet, its antigen is unknown.

CDR3 length: 13 residues. J lost 6 bases, V lost 5 bases, and 5 bases had no gene match. Germline V gene lookup returns CDR1 MNHEY and CDR2 SVGAGI. The sequence was obtained from an adult who received the AZD1222 COVID-19 vaccine. The chain is built from TRBV6-5 and TRBJ1-1, with TRBD1 identical over 8 bases. The sequenced sample was peripheral blood, obtained 28 days after the second AZD1222 dose. The chain's CDR3 is CASSTDRGAEAFF. The CDR3 nucleotides read TGTGCCAGCAGTACAGACAGGGGCGCTGAAGCTTTCTTT.